This T cell receptor (beta chain) was sequenced during a study of CD8+ T cells in alopecia areata. Extracted RNA was reverse transcribed, and the resulting cDNA served as sequencing template. Profiling relied on immunoSEQ multiplex PCR, and the TCRdb table lists in-frame clones only, not all of them. The repertoire consists of approximately 99,000 clones, with 59% occurring once and the leading ten covering 20% to 25%. Study-level results: Sequenced scalp T cells also include alphabeta T cells resident in normal skin. Patients showed less clear TCR sequence sharing than mice, possibly partly because of HLA diversity. Researchers report lesional scalp, most notably alopecia totalis/universalis, outstripped normal scalp in clonality.

This clone was detected a few times. Antigen specificity is unknown. Trimming removed 7 bases from V and 0 bases from J; junction bases left unmatched: 7. The length of the CDR3 is 17 residues. Germline-derived CDR1 and CDR2 are PRHDT and FYEKMQ (reference sequence). The clonotype comes from a human donor in good health. V gene TRBV13 combines with J gene TRBJ2-6; 9 bases are shared with TRBD1. Sequenced: CD8+ T cells sorted from blood. CDR3 bases: TGTGCCAGCACCGGTACAGGGGGCAGCTCTGGGGCCAACGTCCTGACTTTC. Residues: CASTGTGGSSGANVLTF. Looking up the rest from reference TRBV13 and TRBJ2-6 gives the full variable domain: AAGVIQSPRHLIKEKRETATLKCYPIPRHDTVYWYQQGPGQDPQFLISFYEKMQSDKGSIPDRFSAQQFSDYHSELNMSSLELGDSALYFCASTGTGGSSGANVLTFGAGSRLTVL.